The rows below give T cell receptor beta chains drawn from one sample of a study of shared clonotypes between healthy human individuals. Here immunoSEQ multiplex PCR was the method, and the copy in TCRdb shows in-frame clones only, minus some. This sample has about 1.9 million clones, with approximately 92% found just once. The specimen sequenced was naive CD8+ T cells from PBMCs. Receptors were obtained from a man between 18 and 35 years old in good health. Some clones in this sample may be carry-over from other donors' samples. The CDR3 runs from the conserved cysteine through the conserved F or W. D genes are given only for firm matches. For some rows the clone size is stated as once, few or many, or as a class when expanded; others skip it.

.	TRBJ2-3	TRBV27	.	CASNPFGSTDTQYF	TGTGCCAGCAACCCCTTCGGGAGCACAGATACGCAGTATTTT
.	TRBJ1-1	TRBV14	.	CASTPFRSNTEAFF	TGTGCCAGCACCCCTTTCCGATCGAACACTGAAGCTTTCTTT
.	TRBJ2-3	TRBV27	.	CASSLSGSSTDTQYF	TGTGCCAGCAGTTTAAGTGGATCTAGCACAGATACGCAGTATTTT
TRBD1	TRBJ1-2	TRBV27	.	CASSPRSPGTGGVYGYTF	TGTGCCAGCAGTCCGCGCAGTCCCGGGACAGGGGGCGTCTATGGCTACACCTTC
.	TRBJ2-1	TRBV27	.	CASSFLTGPGGTAYNEQFF	TGTGCCAGCAGTTTCCTGACAGGGCCCGGGGGTACAGCCTACAATGAGCAGTTCTTC
.	TRBJ1-1	TRBV28	.	CASSLPTDTEAFF	TGTGCCAGCAGTTTGCCGACAGACACTGAAGCTTTCTTT
TRBD2	TRBJ2-2	TRBV7-9	.	CASSSSGSGELFF	TGTGCCAGCAGCTCGAGCGGGAGTGGGGAGCTGTTTTTT
.	TRBJ2-3	TRBV27	.	CASSFGGSTDTQYF	TGTGCCAGCAGTTTTGGCGGGAGCACAGATACGCAGTATTTT
.	TRBJ1-3	TRBV6-5	.	CASSSTPFEGNTIYF	TGTGCCAGCAGTTCCACGCCTTTTGAGGGAAACACCATATATTTT
.	TRBJ2-5	TRBV28	.	CASSLGGPEETQYF	TGTGCCAGCAGTTTGGGGGGCCCAGAAGAGACCCAGTACTTC
TRBD2	TRBJ2-7	TRBV7-9	.	CASIKAGGPLSEQYF	TGTGCCAGCATCAAAGCGGGAGGGCCGCTCTCCGAGCAGTACTTC
.	TRBJ2-5	TRBV6-5	.	CASSDRFQETQYF	TGTGCCAGCAGTGACAGGTTCCAAGAGACCCAGTACTTC
TRBD2	TRBJ2-1	TRBV9	.	CASSPEPGLADESSYNEQFF	TGTGCCAGCAGCCCCGAGCCGGGACTAGCGGATGAAAGCTCCTACAATGAGCAGTTCTTC
.	TRBJ2-7	TRBV4-1	once	CASSLAGSTYEQYF	TGCGCCAGCAGCCTAGCCGGTTCTACCTACGAGCAGTACTTC
TRBD2	TRBJ2-3	TRBV27	once	CASSTTSGSTDTQYF	TGTGCCAGCAGTACGACTAGCGGGAGCACAGATACGCAGTATTTT
TRBD1	TRBJ1-4	TRBV7-9	.	CASSNYDVWDSNEKLFF	TGTGCCAGCAGCAACTACGACGTGTGGGACAGCAATGAAAAACTGTTTTTT
.	TRBJ2-3	TRBV10-2	.	CASSGTGTDTQYF	TGCGCCAGCAGTGGGACTGGCACAGATACGCAGTATTTT
TRBD2	TRBJ2-1	TRBV6-4	.	CASSAPGLAGNPTEQFF	TGTGCCAGCAGTGCACCGGGACTAGCGGGGAATCCGACTGAGCAGTTCTTC
.	TRBJ2-1	TRBV5-8	once	CASSLGPSRRNEQFF	TGTGCCAGCAGCCTTGGGCCTAGCCGCCGCAATGAGCAGTTCTTC
.	TRBJ2-6	TRBV2	.	CASSGVMETGANVLTF	TGTGCCAGCAGTGGGGTCATGGAAACTGGGGCCAACGTCCTGACTTTC
.	TRBJ1-4	TRBV5-5	.	CASSLERGNEKLFF	TGTGCCAGCAGCTTGGAACGGGGCAATGAAAAACTGTTTTTT
.	TRBJ1-2	TRBV29-1	.	CSVEDLGWDTYGYTF	TGCAGCGTTGAAGATCTGGGGTGGGATACATATGGCTACACCTTC
.	TRBJ1-2	TRBV30	.	CALLPANYGYTF	TGTGCCCTACTCCCTGCGAACTATGGCTACACCTTC
.	TRBJ1-5	TRBV28	few	CASSLAADGNQPQHF	TGTGCCAGCAGTTTGGCTGCCGACGGCAATCAGCCCCAGCATTTT
.	TRBJ2-2	TRBV27	few	CASMRVDKAGELFF	TGTGCCAGCATGCGGGTCGATAAGGCCGGGGAGCTGTTTTTT
.	TRBJ2-3	TRBV7-2	.	CASSSSTRAGTDTQYF	TGTGCCAGCAGCTCCTCCACGCGAGCCGGCACAGATACGCAGTATTTT
.	TRBJ1-1	TRBV6-1	.	CASSEHVTVGNTEAFF	TGTGCCAGCAGTGAACATGTCACGGTTGGGAACACTGAAGCTTTCTTT
.	TRBJ1-2	TRBV30	.	CAWSIPRTAYGYTF	TGTGCCTGGAGTATTCCCCGGACAGCCTATGGCTACACCTTC
TRBD2	TRBJ2-7	TRBV2	.	CASSEDGGGPSLEQYF	TGTGCCAGCAGTGAGGACGGGGGAGGGCCGTCCCTCGAGCAGTACTTC
TRBD2	TRBJ2-1	TRBV19	once	CASSGTGTRLYNEQFF	TGTGCCAGTAGTGGAACCGGGACTAGACTCTACAATGAGCAGTTCTTC
.	TRBJ1-1	TRBV28	.	CATFYRPWNTEAFF	TGTGCCACCTTTTATCGCCCGTGGAACACTGAAGCTTTCTTT
.	TRBJ2-7	TRBV28	.	CASSSPPNSHYEQYF	TGTGCCAGCAGTTCCCCCCCGAACTCCCATTACGAGCAGTACTTC
TRBD2	TRBJ2-2	TRBV7-3	.	CASSFSGLAGYTGELFF	TGTGCCAGCAGCTTCTCTGGACTAGCGGGCTACACCGGGGAGCTGTTTTTT
.	TRBJ2-5	TRBV27	once	CASSVLVGGGETQYF	TGTGCCAGCAGTGTACTGGTGGGAGGTGGAGAGACCCAGTACTTC
.	TRBJ2-3	TRBV27	once	CASSPAAGQITDTQYF	TGTGCCAGCAGCCCGGCGGCGGGACAGATCACAGATACGCAGTATTTT
TRBD1	TRBJ2-7	TRBV10-3	.	CATTRQGGPYEQYF	TGTGCCACGACCCGACAGGGGGGACCCTACGAGCAGTACTTC
TRBD2	TRBJ2-7	TRBV11-2	.	CASSPMVAGVGEQYF	TGTGCCAGCAGTCCGATGGTAGCGGGAGTGGGAGAGCAGTACTTC
TRBD1	TRBJ2-7	TRBV27	.	CASSWGRTGLSYEQYF	TGTGCCAGCAGTTGGGGTCGGACAGGGTTGTCCTACGAGCAGTACTTC
.	TRBJ2-1	TRBV6-6	.	CASSLTVYNEQFF	TGTGCCAGCAGTTTGACAGTCTACAATGAGCAGTTCTTC
.	TRBJ2-7	TRBV30	few	CAWSVLGYEQYF	TGTGCCTGGAGTGTACTGGGGTACGAGCAGTACTTC
.	TRBJ1-5	TRBV7-8	.	CASSLAGRANQPQHF	TGTGCCAGCAGCTTAGCGGGCAGGGCCAATCAGCCCCAGCATTTT
.	TRBJ1-3	TRBV6-5	.	CASSPGFGAGNTIYF	TGTGCCAGCAGTCCAGGGTTCGGCGCTGGAAACACCATATATTTT